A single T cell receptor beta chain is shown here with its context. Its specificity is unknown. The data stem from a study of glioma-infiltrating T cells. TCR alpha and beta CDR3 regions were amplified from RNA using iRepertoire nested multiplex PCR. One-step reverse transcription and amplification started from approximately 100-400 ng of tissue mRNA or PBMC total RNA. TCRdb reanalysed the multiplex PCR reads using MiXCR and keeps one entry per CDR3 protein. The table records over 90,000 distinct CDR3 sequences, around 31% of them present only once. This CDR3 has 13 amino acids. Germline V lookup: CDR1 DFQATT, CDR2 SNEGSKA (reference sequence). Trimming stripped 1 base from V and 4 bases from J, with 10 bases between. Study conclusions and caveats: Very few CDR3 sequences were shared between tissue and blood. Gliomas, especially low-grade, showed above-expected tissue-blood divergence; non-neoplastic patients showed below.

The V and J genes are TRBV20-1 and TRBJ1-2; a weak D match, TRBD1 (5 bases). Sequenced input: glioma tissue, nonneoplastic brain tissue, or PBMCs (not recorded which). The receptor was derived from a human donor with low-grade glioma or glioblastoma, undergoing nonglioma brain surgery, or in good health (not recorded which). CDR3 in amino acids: CSARVEGVYGYTF. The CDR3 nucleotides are TGCAGTGCTAGAGTTGAAGGGGTCTATGGCTACACCTTC.